This T cell receptor beta chain comes out of a study of T-cell memory formation after mild COVID-19. Findings and caveats of the study: Later expanders leaned toward CD4+, whereas clones contracting from day 15 to 85 were balanced CD4/CD8.

Germline CDR1 and CDR2: ENHRY and SYGVKD. The ends lost 5 bases at V and 6 bases at J; junction bases unmatched: 2. This CDR3 comprises 12 residues. This clonotype was detected many times. Its cognate antigen is unknown. After 5'RACE with constant-segment primers, TCR alpha and TCR beta cDNA libraries carrying sample barcodes and UMIs were obtained. Each CDR3 protein gets one entry after TCRdb re-called the 5' RACE reads with MiXCR. Here the sample spans hundreds of thousands of distinct CDR3 sequences, 8% to 10% being singletons. The TCR comes from a man between 18 and 29 years old who had mild COVID-19 (a few samples of this study predate the infection). Cell type and time point are not known. Sequencing was performed on PBMCs or a T cell subset sorted from them (not recorded which). J is TRBJ2-3 and V is TRBV10-3; TRBD1 matches 7 bases. The CDR3, as DNA: TGTGCCATCAGTAGGGGGCGGGATACGCAGTATTTT. Its translation: CAISRGRDTQYF.